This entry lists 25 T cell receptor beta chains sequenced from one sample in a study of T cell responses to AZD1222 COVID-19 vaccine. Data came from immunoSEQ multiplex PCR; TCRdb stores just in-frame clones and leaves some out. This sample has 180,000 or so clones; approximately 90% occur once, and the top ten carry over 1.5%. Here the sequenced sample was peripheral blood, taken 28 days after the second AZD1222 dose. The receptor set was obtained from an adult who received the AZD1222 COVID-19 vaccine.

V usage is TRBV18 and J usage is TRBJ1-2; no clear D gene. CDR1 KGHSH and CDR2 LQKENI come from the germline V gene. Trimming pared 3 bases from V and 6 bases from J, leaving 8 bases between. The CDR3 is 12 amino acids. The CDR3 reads CASSPPGNGYTF. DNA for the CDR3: TGTGCCAGCTCACCCCCCGGCAATGGCTACACCTTC.

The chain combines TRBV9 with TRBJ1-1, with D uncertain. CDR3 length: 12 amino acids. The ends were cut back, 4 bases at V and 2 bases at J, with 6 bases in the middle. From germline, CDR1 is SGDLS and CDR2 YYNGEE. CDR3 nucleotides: TGTGCCAGCAGCAAGATCAACACTGAAGCTTTCTTT. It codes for CASSKINTEAFF.

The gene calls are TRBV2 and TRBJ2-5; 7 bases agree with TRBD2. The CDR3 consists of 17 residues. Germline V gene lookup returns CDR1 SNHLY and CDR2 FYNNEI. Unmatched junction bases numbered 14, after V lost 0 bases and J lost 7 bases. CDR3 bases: TGTGCCAGCAGTGAAGCGCTTTGGGGGAGGGCGGGTTCGACCCAGTACTTC. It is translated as CASSEALWGRAGSTQYF. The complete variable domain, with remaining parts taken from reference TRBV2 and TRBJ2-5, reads EPEVTQTPSHQVTQMGQEVILRCVPISNHLYFYWYRQILGQKVEFLVSFYNNEISEKSEIFDDQFSVERPDGSNFTLKIRSTKLEDSAMYFCASSEALWGRAGSTQYFGPGTRLLVL.

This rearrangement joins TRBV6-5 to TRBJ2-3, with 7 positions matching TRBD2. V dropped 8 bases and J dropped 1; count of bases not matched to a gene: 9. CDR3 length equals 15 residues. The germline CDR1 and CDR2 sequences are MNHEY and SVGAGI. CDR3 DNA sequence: TGTGCCAGCCGAAGACTAGCTGTTGGCACAGATACGCAGTATTTT. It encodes CASRRLAVGTDTQYF.

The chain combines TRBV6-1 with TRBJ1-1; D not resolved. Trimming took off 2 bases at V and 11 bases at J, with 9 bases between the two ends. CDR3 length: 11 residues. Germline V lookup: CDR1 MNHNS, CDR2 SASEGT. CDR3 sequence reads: CASSERPGAFF. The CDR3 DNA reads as TGTGCCAGCAGTGAACGGCCTGGGGCTTTCTTT.

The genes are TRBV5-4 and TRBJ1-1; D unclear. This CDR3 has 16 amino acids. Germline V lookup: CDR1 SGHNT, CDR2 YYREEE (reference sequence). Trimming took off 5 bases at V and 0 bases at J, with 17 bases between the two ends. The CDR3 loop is CASRVGGNTVNTEAFF. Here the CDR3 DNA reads TGTGCCAGCAGGGTGGGAGGCAATACTGTGAACACTGAAGCTTTCTTT.

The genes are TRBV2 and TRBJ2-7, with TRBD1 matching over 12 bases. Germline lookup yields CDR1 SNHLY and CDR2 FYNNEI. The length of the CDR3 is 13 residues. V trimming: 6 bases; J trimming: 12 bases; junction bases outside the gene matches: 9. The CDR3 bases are TGTGCCAGCAGGGAACCGGGACAGGGGGCGATGTACTTC. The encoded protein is CASREPGQGAMYF.

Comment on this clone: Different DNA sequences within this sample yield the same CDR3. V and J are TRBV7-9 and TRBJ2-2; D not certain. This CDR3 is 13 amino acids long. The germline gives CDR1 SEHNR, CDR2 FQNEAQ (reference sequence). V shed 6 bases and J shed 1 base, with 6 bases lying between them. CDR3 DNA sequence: TGTGCCAGCAGGTTACTGAACACCGGGGAGCTGTTTTTT. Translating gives CASRLLNTGELFF.

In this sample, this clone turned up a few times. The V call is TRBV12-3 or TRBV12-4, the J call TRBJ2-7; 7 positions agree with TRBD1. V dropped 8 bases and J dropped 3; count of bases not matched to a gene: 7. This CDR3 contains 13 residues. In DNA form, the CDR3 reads TGTGCCAGCGAGAGGGGGCCCCACTACGAGCAGTACTTC. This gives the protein CASERGPHYEQYF.

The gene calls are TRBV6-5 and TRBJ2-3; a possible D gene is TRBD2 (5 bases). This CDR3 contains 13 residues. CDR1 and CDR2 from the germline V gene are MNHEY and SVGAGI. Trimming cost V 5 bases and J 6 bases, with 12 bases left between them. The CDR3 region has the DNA TGTGCCAGCAGTCTAACGAGGGAGGATACGCAGTATTTT. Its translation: CASSLTREDTQYF.

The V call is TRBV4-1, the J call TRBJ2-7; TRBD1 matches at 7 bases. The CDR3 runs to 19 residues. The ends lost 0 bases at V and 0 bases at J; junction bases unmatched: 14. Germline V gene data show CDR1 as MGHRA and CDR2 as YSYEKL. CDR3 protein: CASSQEWEWGQPFSYEQYF. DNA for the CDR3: TGCGCCAGCAGCCAAGAATGGGAGTGGGGACAGCCTTTCTCCTACGAGCAGTACTTC.

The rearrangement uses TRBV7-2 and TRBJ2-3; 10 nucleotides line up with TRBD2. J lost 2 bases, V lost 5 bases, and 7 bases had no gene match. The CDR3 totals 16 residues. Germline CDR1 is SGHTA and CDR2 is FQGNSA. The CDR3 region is CASSKRTSGSTDTQYF. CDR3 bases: TGTGCCAGCAGCAAGCGGACTAGCGGATCCACAGATACGCAGTATTTT.

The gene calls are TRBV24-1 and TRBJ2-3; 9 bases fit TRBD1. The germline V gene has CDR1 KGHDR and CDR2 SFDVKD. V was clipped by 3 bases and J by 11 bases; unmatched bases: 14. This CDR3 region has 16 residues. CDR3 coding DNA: TGTGCCACCAGTGATCCGGGACAGGGCCGGGGTTCGAGGCAGTATTTT. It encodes CATSDPGQGRGSRQYF.

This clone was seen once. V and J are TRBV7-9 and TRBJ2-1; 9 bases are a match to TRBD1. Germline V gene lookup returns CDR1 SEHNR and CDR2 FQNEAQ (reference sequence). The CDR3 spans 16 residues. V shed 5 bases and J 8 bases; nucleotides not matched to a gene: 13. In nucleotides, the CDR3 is TGTGCCAGCAGCCCCCAAGGGACAGGGATGATCCATGAGCAGTTCTTC. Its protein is CASSPQGTGMIHEQFF.

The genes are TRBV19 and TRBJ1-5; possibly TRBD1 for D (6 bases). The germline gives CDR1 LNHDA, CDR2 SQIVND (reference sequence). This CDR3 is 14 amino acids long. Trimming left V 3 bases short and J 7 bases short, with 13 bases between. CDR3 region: CASSINPGEQPQHF. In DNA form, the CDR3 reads TGTGCCAGTAGTATCAACCCAGGGGAACAGCCCCAGCATTTT.

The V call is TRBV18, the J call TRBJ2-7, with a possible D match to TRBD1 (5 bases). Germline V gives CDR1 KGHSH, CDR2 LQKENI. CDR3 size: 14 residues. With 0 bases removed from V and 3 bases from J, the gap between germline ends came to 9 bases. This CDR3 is CASSPPSGFYEQYF. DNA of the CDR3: TGTGCCAGCTCACCACCTTCAGGGTTCTACGAGCAGTACTTC. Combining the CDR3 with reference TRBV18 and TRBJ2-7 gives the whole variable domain NAGVMQNPRHLVRRRGQEARLRCSPMKGHSHVYWYRQLPEEGLKFMVYLQKENIIDESGMPKERFSAEFPKEGPSILRIQQVVRGDSAAYFCASSPPSGFYEQYFGPGTRLTVT.

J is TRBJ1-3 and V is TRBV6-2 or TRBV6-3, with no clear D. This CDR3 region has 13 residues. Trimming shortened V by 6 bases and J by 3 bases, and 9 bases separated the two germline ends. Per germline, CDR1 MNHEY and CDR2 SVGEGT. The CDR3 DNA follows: TGTGCCAGCAGCCCAAGTTTTGGAAACACCATATATTTT. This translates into CASSPSFGNTIYF.

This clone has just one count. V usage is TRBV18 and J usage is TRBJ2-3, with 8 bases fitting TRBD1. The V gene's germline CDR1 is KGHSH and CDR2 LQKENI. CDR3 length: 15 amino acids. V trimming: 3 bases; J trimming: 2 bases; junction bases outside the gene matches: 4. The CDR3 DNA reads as TGTGCCAGCTCACCGTGGACAGGGAACACAGATACGCAGTATTTT. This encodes CASSPWTGNTDTQYF.

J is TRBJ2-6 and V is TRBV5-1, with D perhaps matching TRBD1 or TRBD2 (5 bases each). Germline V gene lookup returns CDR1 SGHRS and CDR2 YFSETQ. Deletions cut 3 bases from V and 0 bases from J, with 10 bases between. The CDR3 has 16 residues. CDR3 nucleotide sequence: TGCGCCAGCAGCTCGGGACGGACCTCTGGGGCCAACGTCCTGACTTTC. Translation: CASSSGRTSGANVLTF.

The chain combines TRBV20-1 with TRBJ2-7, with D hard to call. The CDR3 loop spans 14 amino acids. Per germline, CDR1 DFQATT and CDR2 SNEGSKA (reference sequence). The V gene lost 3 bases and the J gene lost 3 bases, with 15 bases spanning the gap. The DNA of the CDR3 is TGCAGTGCTAGTTTCCTCGCTCGGGTCTACGAGCAGTACTTC. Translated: CSASFLARVYEQYF.

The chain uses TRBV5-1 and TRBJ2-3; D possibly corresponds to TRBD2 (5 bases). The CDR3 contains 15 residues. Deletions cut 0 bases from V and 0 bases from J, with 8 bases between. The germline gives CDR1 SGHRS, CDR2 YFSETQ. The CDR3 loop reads CASSLADSSTDTQYF. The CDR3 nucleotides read TGCGCCAGCAGCTTGGCGGACTCCAGCACAGATACGCAGTATTTT. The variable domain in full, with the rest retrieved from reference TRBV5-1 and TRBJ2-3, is KAGVTQTPRYLIKTRGQQVTLSCSPISGHRSVSWYQQTPGQGLQFLFEYFSETQRNKGNFPGRFSGRQFSNSRSEMNVSTLELGDSALYLCASSLADSSTDTQYFGPGTRLTVL.

CDR3 nucleotide sequence: TGTGCCATCAGTGAGTCCCTGGATCCGACTTACGAGCAGTACTTC. This translates into CAISESLDPTYEQYF. This chain links TRBV10-3 with TRBJ2-7, with D unresolved. Per germline, CDR1 ENHRY and CDR2 SYGVKD. The CDR3 runs 15 residues. The ends were cut back, 0 bases at V and 4 bases at J, with 13 bases in the middle.

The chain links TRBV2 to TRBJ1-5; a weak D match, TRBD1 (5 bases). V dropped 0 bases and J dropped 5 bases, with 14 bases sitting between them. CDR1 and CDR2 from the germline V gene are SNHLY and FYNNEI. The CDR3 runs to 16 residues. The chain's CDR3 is CASSEARGSPHQPQHF. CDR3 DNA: TGTGCCAGCAGTGAAGCGCGGGGCAGCCCACATCAGCCCCAGCATTTT.

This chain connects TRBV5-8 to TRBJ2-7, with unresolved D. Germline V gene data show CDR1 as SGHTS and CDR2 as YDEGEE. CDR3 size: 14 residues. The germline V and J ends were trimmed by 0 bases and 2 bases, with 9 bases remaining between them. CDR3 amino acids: CASSLVTSTYEQYF. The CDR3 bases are TGTGCCAGCAGCTTGGTAACTTCCACCTACGAGCAGTACTTC.

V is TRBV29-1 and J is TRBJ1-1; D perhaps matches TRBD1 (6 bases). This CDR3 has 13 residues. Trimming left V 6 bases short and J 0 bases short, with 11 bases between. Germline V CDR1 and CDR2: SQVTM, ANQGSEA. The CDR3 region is CSVPGTLNTEAFF. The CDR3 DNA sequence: TGCAGCGTGCCCGGGACATTGAACACTGAAGCTTTCTTT.